The 2 T cell receptor beta chains listed next were all sequenced from one sample in a study of control samples from healthy donors and cancer patients. The table came from immunoSEQ multiplex PCR; TCRdb's copy has only in-frame clones and leaves some out. The top ten clones hold over 4% of a sample with some 160,000 clones, around 90% of them seen once. The source material was blood. The receptors originated from a man aged 30-40 years in good health.

V gene TRBV19 combines with J gene TRBJ1-5, with a possible D match to TRBD1 (6 bases). CDR3 length equals 14 residues. Germline V gene lookup returns CDR1 LNHDA and CDR2 SQIVND (reference sequence). Trimming took off 5 bases at V and 4 bases at J, with 12 bases between the two ends. Here the CDR3 DNA reads TGTGCCAGTAGTCACGGGACACCTAATCAGCCCCAGCATTTT. Amino acid sequence: CASSHGTPNQPQHF.

The chain uses TRBV10-1 and TRBJ1-2; 7 bases are shared with TRBD1. Trimming cost V 9 bases and J 7 bases; bases outside gene matches: 11. CDR1 is WNHNN and CDR2 is SYGVQD in the germline V gene (reference sequence). CDR3 size: 13 residues. The DNA of the CDR3 is TGCGCCAGGGATACAGGGGCGGGATGTGGCTACACCTTC. It yields the protein CARDTGAGCGYTF.